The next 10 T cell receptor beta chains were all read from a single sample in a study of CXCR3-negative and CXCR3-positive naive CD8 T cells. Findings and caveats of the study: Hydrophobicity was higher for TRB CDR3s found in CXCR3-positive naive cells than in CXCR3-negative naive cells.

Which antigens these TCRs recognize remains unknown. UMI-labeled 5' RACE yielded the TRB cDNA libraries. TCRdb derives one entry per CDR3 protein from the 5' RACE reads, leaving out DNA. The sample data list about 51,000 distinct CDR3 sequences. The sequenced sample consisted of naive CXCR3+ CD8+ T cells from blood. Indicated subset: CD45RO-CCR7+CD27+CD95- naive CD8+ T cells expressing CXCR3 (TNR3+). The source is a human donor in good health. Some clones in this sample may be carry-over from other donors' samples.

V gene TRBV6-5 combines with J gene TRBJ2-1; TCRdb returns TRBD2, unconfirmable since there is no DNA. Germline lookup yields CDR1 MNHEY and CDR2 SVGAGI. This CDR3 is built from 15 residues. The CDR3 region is CASTLVAGSNNEQFF.

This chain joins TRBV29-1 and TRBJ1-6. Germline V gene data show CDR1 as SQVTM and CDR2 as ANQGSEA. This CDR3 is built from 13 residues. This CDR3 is CSVEGQGNSPLHF.

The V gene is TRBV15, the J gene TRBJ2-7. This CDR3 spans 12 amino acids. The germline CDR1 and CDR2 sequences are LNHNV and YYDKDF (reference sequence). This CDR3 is CATSRDRYEQYF.

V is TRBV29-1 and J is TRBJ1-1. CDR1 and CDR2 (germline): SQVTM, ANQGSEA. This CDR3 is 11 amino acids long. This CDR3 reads CSVVLDTEAFF.

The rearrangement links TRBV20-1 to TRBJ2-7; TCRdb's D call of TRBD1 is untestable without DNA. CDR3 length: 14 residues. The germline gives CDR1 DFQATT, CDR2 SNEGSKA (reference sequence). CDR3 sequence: CSARWTGHSYEQYF.

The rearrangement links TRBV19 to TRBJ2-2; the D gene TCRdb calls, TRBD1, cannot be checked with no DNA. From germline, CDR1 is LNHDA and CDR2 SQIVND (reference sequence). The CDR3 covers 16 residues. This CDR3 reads CASSPQTGAYTGELFF.

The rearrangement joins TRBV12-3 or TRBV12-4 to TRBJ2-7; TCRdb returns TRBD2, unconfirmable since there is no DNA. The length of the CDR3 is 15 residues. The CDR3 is CASMGLAGVSYEQYF.

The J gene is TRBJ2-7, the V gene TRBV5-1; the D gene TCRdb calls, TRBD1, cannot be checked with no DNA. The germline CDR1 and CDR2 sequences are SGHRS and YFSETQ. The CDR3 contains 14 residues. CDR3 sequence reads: CASSWTGSGYEQYF.

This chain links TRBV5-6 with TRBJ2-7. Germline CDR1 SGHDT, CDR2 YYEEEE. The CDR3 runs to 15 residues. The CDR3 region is CASNSIPGRTYEQYF.

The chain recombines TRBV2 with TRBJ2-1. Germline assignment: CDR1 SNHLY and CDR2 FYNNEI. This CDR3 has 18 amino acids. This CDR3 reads CASSDSPLTARIYNEQFF.